Sequencing of this T cell receptor (beta chain) was carried out in a study of graft-versus-host responses after intestinal transplantation. Study background: Anti-thymocyte globulin was used for induction in all recipients, who then took tacrolimus and steroids for approximately 3 years.

The protocol was immunoSEQ multiplex PCR, while the TCRdb copy is restricted to in-frame clones and leaves out a portion. The sample has about 90,000 clones; about 93% are singletons. This clone was seen a few times. The antigen remains undetermined. Per the germline V gene, CDR1 is WSHSY and CDR2 is SAAADI. This CDR3 has 14 residues. V was pared by 8 bases and J by 5 bases, with 7 bases of the junction left unmatched. The sample here was unstimulated CD8+ T cells sorted from spleen or lymph node cells, taken before intestinal transplant. V and J are TRBV10-2 and TRBJ2-1; 9 positions match TRBD2. This clonotype was obtained from a human donor who received an intestinal transplant. Here the CDR3 DNA reads TGCGCCAGCTCATCAGCGGGAGGCAACAATGAGCAGTTCTTC. Amino acids: CASSSAGGNNEQFF.